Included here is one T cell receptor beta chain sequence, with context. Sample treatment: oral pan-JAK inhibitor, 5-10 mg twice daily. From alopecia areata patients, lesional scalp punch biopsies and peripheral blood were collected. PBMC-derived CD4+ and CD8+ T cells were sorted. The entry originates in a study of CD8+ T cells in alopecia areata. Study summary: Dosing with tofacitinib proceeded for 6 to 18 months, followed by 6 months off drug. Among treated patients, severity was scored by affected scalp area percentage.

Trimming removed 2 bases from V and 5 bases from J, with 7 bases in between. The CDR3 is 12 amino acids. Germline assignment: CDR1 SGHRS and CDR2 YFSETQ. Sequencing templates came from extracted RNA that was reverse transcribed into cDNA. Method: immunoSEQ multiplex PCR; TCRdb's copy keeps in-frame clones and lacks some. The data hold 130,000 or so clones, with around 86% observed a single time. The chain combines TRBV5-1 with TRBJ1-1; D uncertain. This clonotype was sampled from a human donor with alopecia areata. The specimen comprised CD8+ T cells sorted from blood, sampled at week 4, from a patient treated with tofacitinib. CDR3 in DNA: TGCGCCAGCAGCTTCTTCGGGACTGAAGCTTTCTTT. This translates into CASSFFGTEAFF.